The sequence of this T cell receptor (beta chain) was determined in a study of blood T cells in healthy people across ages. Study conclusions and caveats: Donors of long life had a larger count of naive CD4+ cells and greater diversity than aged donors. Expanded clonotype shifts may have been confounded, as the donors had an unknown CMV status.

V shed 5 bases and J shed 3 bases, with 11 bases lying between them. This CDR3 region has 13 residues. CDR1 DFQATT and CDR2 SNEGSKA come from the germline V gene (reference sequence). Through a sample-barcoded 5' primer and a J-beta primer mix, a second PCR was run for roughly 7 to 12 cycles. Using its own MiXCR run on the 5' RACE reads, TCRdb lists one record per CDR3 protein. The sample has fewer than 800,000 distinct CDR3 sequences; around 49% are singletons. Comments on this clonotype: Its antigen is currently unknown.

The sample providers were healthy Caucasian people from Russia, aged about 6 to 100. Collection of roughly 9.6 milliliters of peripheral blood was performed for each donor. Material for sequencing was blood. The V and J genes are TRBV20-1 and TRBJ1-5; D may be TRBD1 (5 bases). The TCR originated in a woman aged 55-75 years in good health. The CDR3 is CSALTVINQPQHF. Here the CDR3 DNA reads TGCAGTGCTCTGACAGTCATCAATCAGCCCCAGCATTTT.